Below are 29 T cell receptor beta chains sequenced from a single sample in a study of blood T cell repertoires in COVID-19. Data came from immunoSEQ multiplex PCR; TCRdb stores just in-frame clones and leaves some out. The sample records over 200,000 clones, nearly 85% being singletons. The sample comprised peripheral blood. The receptor set was obtained from a woman in her twenties or thirties with COVID-19, enrolled during active disease.

The rearrangement links TRBV6-6 to TRBJ2-7; 8 nucleotides align to TRBD2. CDR3 length: 13 residues. V shed 8 bases and J 2 bases; nucleotides not matched to a gene: 5. Germline values: CDR1 MNHNY, CDR2 SVGAGI (reference sequence). This CDR3 is CASDGGDAYEQYF. CDR3 nucleotides: TGTGCCAGCGACGGGGGGGACGCCTACGAGCAGTACTTC.

This chain joins TRBV2 and TRBJ2-3; TRBD1 agrees at 8 bases. Trimming removed 4 bases from V and 2 bases from J; junction bases left unmatched: 5. The germline V gene has CDR1 SNHLY and CDR2 FYNNEI. This CDR3 is 15 amino acids long. The CDR3 bases are TGTGCCAGCAGTGGCGTGACAGGGGACACAGATACGCAGTATTTT. Its protein product is CASSGVTGDTDTQYF. The complete variable domain, with remaining parts taken from reference TRBV2 and TRBJ2-3, reads EPEVTQTPSHQVTQMGQEVILRCVPISNHLYFYWYRQILGQKVEFLVSFYNNEISEKSEIFDDQFSVERPDGSNFTLKIRSTKLEDSAMYFCASSGVTGDTDTQYFGPGTRLTVL.

This clone has a single count. V gene TRBV6-5 combines with J gene TRBJ2-5; the match to TRBD1 covers 9 bases. The ends lost 6 bases at V and 3 bases at J; junction bases unmatched: 2. This CDR3 region has 13 residues. Germline V gives CDR1 MNHEY, CDR2 SVGAGI. CDR3 in amino acids: CASRRTGEETQYF. The CDR3 nucleotides read TGTGCCAGCAGGAGGACAGGGGAAGAGACCCAGTACTTC.

The gene calls are TRBV2 and TRBJ1-5, with TRBD1 as a possible D gene (6 bases). V lost 3 bases, J lost 3 bases, and 9 bases lay in between. The germline CDR1 and CDR2 sequences are SNHLY and FYNNEI. CDR3 length: 14 amino acids. The CDR3 sequence: CASSDTGFNQPQHF. The DNA of the CDR3 is TGTGCCAGCAGTGACACAGGGTTCAATCAGCCCCAGCATTTT.

This clone showed up just once. The rearrangement uses TRBV5-5 and TRBJ1-6; D gene uncertain. V was trimmed by 0 bases and J by 9 bases, leaving 7 bases between them. Germline values: CDR1 SGHKS, CDR2 YYEKEE (reference sequence). The CDR3 spans 13 residues. The CDR3 loop reads CASSLVVSSPLHF. Here the CDR3 DNA reads TGTGCCAGCAGCTTGGTTGTTAGTTCACCCCTCCACTTT.

The chain is built from TRBV2 and TRBJ1-2; D unclear. V gave up 6 bases and J gave up 5 bases, with 10 bases separating them. The CDR3 runs to 12 residues. Germline CDR1 is SNHLY and CDR2 is FYNNEI. CDR3 bases: TGTGCCAGCAGAGCGGCCCTATATGGCTACACCTTC. This translates into CASRAALYGYTF.

J is TRBJ2-1 and V is TRBV5-1, with D hard to call. The CDR3 is 14 residues long. Deletions cut 4 bases from V and 2 bases from J, with 10 bases between. The germline gives CDR1 SGHRS, CDR2 YFSETQ. The CDR3 reads CASSLRRAYNEQFF. CDR3 sequence (DNA): TGCGCCAGCAGCCTAAGGAGAGCCTACAATGAGCAGTTCTTC. Supplemented by reference TRBV5-1 and TRBJ2-1, the full variable domain reads KAGVTQTPRYLIKTRGQQVTLSCSPISGHRSVSWYQQTPGQGLQFLFEYFSETQRNKGNFPGRFSGRQFSNSRSEMNVSTLELGDSALYLCASSLRRAYNEQFFGPGTRLTVL.

V gene TRBV9 combines with J gene TRBJ1-4; D is unclear. Germline assignment: CDR1 SGDLS and CDR2 YYNGEE. Trimming stripped 0 bases from V and 0 bases from J, with 6 bases between. The CDR3 contains 15 residues. CDR3 residues: CASSVEAATNEKLFF. The CDR3 DNA reads as TGTGCCAGCAGCGTAGAGGCGGCAACTAATGAAAAACTGTTTTTT.

V and J are TRBV30 and TRBJ1-2; possibly TRBD1 for D (6 bases). This CDR3 is 11 amino acids long. Germline CDR1 reads GTSNPN; CDR2 reads SVGIG (reference sequence). Between the trimmed V and J ends, which lost 5 bases and 11 bases, there was a span of 15 bases. The CDR3 nucleotides are TGTGCCTGGGGCGAAGGGGGGGCTTACACCTTC. Its translation: CAWGEGGAYTF.

The chain recombines TRBV7-2 with TRBJ1-1; no clear D. V was cut by 2 bases and J by 5 bases, with 9 bases left in between. The CDR3 runs 13 residues. Germline CDR1 is SGHTA and CDR2 is FQGNSA. The DNA for the CDR3 is TGTGCCAGCAGCTTATTTGCGAGTACTGAAGCTTTCTTT. Amino acid sequence: CASSLFASTEAFF.

This clone has more than one count but fewer than ten. The CDR3 is CASSPFTHNEKLFF. CDR3 bases: TGTGCCAGCAGCCCTTTCACACACAATGAAAAACTGTTTTTT. The V call is TRBV2, the J call TRBJ1-4; D is undetermined. CDR1 is SNHLY, CDR2 FYNNEI, per germline. V lost 6 bases and J lost 5, with 13 bases in between. This CDR3 region has 14 residues.

This clone came up once. The chain combines TRBV28 with TRBJ2-5; 10 bases are shared with TRBD2. J gave up 7 bases and V 3 bases, and 8 bases lay outside the gene matches. The germline gives CDR1 MDHEN, CDR2 SYDVKM. This CDR3 spans 15 amino acids. This CDR3 reads CASSFPAGGSLTQYF. CDR3 in DNA: TGTGCCAGCAGTTTCCCAGCGGGGGGGTCACTGACCCAGTACTTC.

The CDR3 DNA reads as TGTGCCAGCAGTTTTTCGCGCGGGGGTGAGCAGTTCTTC. Residues: CASSFSRGGEQFF. The gene calls are TRBV27 and TRBJ2-1; 7 bases agree with TRBD2. Germline V gene lookup returns CDR1 MNHEY and CDR2 SMNVEV (reference sequence). The CDR3 is 13 amino acids. The V gene end was trimmed by 3 bases and the J gene end by 9 bases; junction bases not matched to a gene: 5.

This clone appeared a few times. The rearrangement joins TRBV6-5 to TRBJ1-6, with TRBD1 matching 8 bases. The germline V gene encodes CDR1 MNHEY and CDR2 SVGAGI. With V trimmed by 5 bases and J by 6 bases, 6 bases remained unmatched. This CDR3 region has 15 residues. For the CDR3, the DNA is TGTGCCAGCAGTCAGCGAGACAGGGGTAATTCACCCCTCCACTTT. It specifies CASSQRDRGNSPLHF.

This clone was observed a single time. The chain links TRBV29-1 to TRBJ1-1; maybe TRBD1 (5 bases). Trimming left V 5 bases short and J 1 base short, with 14 bases between. This CDR3 has 14 residues. Germline V lookup: CDR1 SQVTM, CDR2 ANQGSEA. DNA for the CDR3: TGCAGCGTTTTGGGCACGACAGCGAACACTGAAGCTTTCTTT. Its translation: CSVLGTTANTEAFF.

This clone appeared once. V is TRBV6-5 and J is TRBJ2-3; TRBD1 aligns across 7 bases. Germline lookup yields CDR1 MNHEY and CDR2 SVGAGI. The V gene end was trimmed by 5 bases and the J gene end by 2 bases; junction bases not matched to a gene: 7. The CDR3 consists of 15 residues. The chain's CDR3 is CASSPDRLDTDTQYF. DNA for the CDR3: TGTGCCAGCAGTCCGGACAGGCTAGACACAGATACGCAGTATTTT.

The chain links TRBV6-5 to TRBJ1-3, with D unresolved. This CDR3 contains 15 residues. The germline gives CDR1 MNHEY, CDR2 SVGAGI. Deletions cut 0 bases from V and 4 bases from J, with 10 bases between. The CDR3 bases are TGTGCCAGCAGTTACTCCGAGGGATCAGGAAACACCATATATTTT. Residues: CASSYSEGSGNTIYF.

This chain links TRBV4-3 with TRBJ2-5; 8 positions match TRBD1. The CDR3 has 19 residues. With 4 bases clipped from V and 5 bases from J, the junction kept 21 bases outside the gene matches. Germline V gene data show CDR1 as LGHNA and CDR2 as YSLEER. Here the CDR3 reads CASSPDGQGTDGSVETQYF. The CDR3, as DNA: TGCGCCAGCAGCCCAGACGGACAGGGAACCGACGGTAGCGTGGAGACCCAGTACTTC.

This clone was seen a single time. The J gene is TRBJ1-2, the V gene TRBV5-1; 8 bases fit TRBD1. The germline gives CDR1 SGHRS, CDR2 YFSETQ. The CDR3 runs 15 residues. V lost 3 bases, J lost 4 bases, and 8 bases stayed unmatched. The CDR3 coding sequence is TGCGCCAGCAGCTCGGACCGGACAGGGTTCTATGGCTACACCTTC. Protein sequence: CASSSDRTGFYGYTF.

The chain links TRBV7-9 to TRBJ2-5, with a weak D call TRBD1 (5 bases). V was pared by 5 bases and J by 5 bases, with 18 bases between. There are 15 residues in the CDR3. Germline V gene data show CDR1 as SEHNR and CDR2 as FQNEAQ (reference sequence). CDR3 coding DNA: TGTGCCAGCAGCGCAACCGACAGCAGTGGGGAGACCCAGTACTTC. Residues: CASSATDSSGETQYF.

The chain carries TRBV30 and TRBJ1-1; D is unclear. The CDR3 runs 14 residues. V lost 5 bases and J 6 bases, leaving 19 bases between the germline ends. Looked up from germline, CDR1 is GTSNPN and CDR2 is SVGIG (reference sequence). The CDR3 loop reads CAWAPGPIRAEAFF. DNA for the CDR3: TGTGCCTGGGCCCCAGGCCCGATAAGAGCTGAAGCTTTCTTT.

The V call is TRBV9, the J call TRBJ2-1, with a possible D match to TRBD1 (6 bases). Germline CDR1 SGDLS, CDR2 YYNGEE. Deletions cut 4 bases from V and 4 bases from J, with 18 bases between. The CDR3 is 16 amino acids. CDR3 protein: CASSTEAQGIYNEQFF. DNA for the CDR3: TGTGCCAGCAGCACCGAAGCACAGGGTATTTACAATGAGCAGTTCTTC.

The rearrangement uses TRBV9 and TRBJ2-7, with 11 bases matching TRBD2. Unmatched junction bases numbered 6, after V lost 4 bases and J lost 3 bases. Germline CDR1 reads SGDLS; CDR2 reads YYNGEE. The CDR3 is 15 amino acids. The CDR3 loop reads CASSSSGRADYEQYF. CDR3 nucleotides: TGTGCCAGCAGCAGTAGCGGGAGGGCCGACTACGAGCAGTACTTC.

The rearrangement joins TRBV7-8 to TRBJ2-5; 7 positions match TRBD1. The CDR3 sequence is 15 residues long. V was clipped by 5 bases and J by 4 bases; unmatched bases: 10. Germline CDR1 reads SGHVS; CDR2 reads FQNEAQ. CDR3 amino acids: CASSRGTVGGETQYF. CDR3 coding DNA: TGTGCCAGCAGCCGAGGGACAGTCGGAGGAGAGACCCAGTACTTC.

This clone has just a few counts. The chain couples TRBV6-2 or TRBV6-3 to TRBJ1-5; D unclear. The ends were cut back, 2 bases at V and 7 bases at J, with 15 bases in the middle. The CDR3 length is 15 residues. CDR1 is MNHEY and CDR2 is SVGEGT in the germline V gene. In nucleotides, the CDR3 is TGTGCCAGCAGTTACCGTTCCCTCGTTGGCCAGCCCCAGCATTTT. It is translated as CASSYRSLVGQPQHF.

The chain uses TRBV5-4 and TRBJ2-1; the match to TRBD2 covers 15 bases. CDR1 is SGHNT and CDR2 is YYREEE in the germline V gene (reference sequence). The CDR3 is 18 amino acids. V was clipped by 4 bases and J by 5 bases; unmatched bases: 10. The CDR3 DNA sequence: TGTGCCAGCAGCCCGGGACTAGCGGGAGGAGGTTATGACAATGAGCAGTTCTTC. It translates to CASSPGLAGGGYDNEQFF.

This clone appeared a single time. The gene calls are TRBV5-1 and TRBJ1-1; D possibly corresponds to TRBD1 (5 bases). Looked up from germline, CDR1 is SGHRS and CDR2 is YFSETQ. The CDR3 length is 15 residues. The V end was cut by 0 bases, the J end by 12 bases, with 21 bases between. This CDR3 reads CASSLVSSPGVTTFF. The CDR3 DNA is TGCGCCAGCAGCTTGGTCTCCAGCCCGGGGGTAACGACTTTCTTT.

The chain uses TRBV28 and TRBJ2-1; a possible D gene is TRBD2 (6 bases). Trimming removed 5 bases at V and 3 bases at J, with 17 bases between. This CDR3 spans 16 amino acids. The germline V gene encodes CDR1 MDHEN and CDR2 SYDVKM. CDR3 region: CASSPQTSRRYNEQFF. DNA for the CDR3: TGTGCCAGCAGTCCCCAGACTAGTCGGCGCTACAATGAGCAGTTCTTC. The variable domain in full, completed from reference TRBV28 and TRBJ2-1, reads DVKVTQSSRYLVKRTGEKVFLECVQDMDHENMFWYRQDPGLGLRLIYFSYDVKMKEKGDIPEGYSVSREKKERFSLILESASTNQTSMYLCASSPQTSRRYNEQFFGPGTRLTVL.

This chain joins TRBV9 and TRBJ1-3, with a weak D call TRBD1 (5 bases). The CDR3 runs 16 residues. CDR1 and CDR2 from the germline V gene are SGDLS and YYNGEE. V shed 0 bases and J shed 3 bases, with 13 bases lying between them. This CDR3 is CASSVDPGGGGNTIYF. The CDR3 bases are TGTGCCAGCAGCGTAGACCCCGGGGGAGGTGGAAACACCATATATTTT.